The TCR beta chain under discussion was sequenced for a study of OX40 agonist ivuxolimab in advanced cancers. Regarding the study in general: Ivuxolimab was an agonistic, fully human IgG2 monoclonal antibody directed against OX40 (CD134), a costimulatory receptor. Intravenous ivuxolimab was administered to patients every 2 weeks at six dose levels: 0.01, 0.1, 0.3, 1.5, 3 and 10 mg/kg. Of the approximately 54 dose-escalation patients, hepatocellular carcinoma was present in 19, melanoma in around 15, renal cell carcinoma in 9 and head and neck cancer in 9. In the dose-escalation cohort, approximately 82% of patients were male, and the mean age was 60 years with a range of roughly 23 to 79. Prior anti-PD-1, anti-PD-L1 or anti-CTLA-4 therapy was permitted, and about two fifths of dose-escalation patients had received checkpoint inhibitors. Partial responses were achieved by three dose-escalation patients, of whom one had hepatocellular carcinoma and two had cutaneous melanoma. The point of sequencing TCRbeta in the periphery was to test whether ivuxolimab changed TCR sequence diversity and drove clonal T-cell expansion. The paper reports the monotherapy dose-escalation portion (N of about 50 patients) of the phase I ivuxolimab trial. General findings and caveats noted by the study authors: After ivuxolimab, CD8+ T cells had more expanded clones than CD4+ T cells on average. Antigen specificity was not determined for the clonally expanded peripheral T cells. Low levels of normalized T-cell clonal expansion were also seen in some patients who did not respond. At doses of 0.1 to 3.0 mg/kg, clonal expansion of both CD4+ and CD8+ blood T cells was observed from baseline to week 6. Partial responders in the 0.1-3.0 mg/kg groups had among the lowest normalized peripheral clonal expansion, especially among CD8+ T cells.

For sequencing of the TCRbeta CDR3 region, genomic DNA was extracted from the sorted cells. TCRbeta CDR3 regions were sequenced using the immunoSEQ Assay. The clones in this table, taken by TCRdb from immuneACCESS, are in-frame only. Not every clone is retained; where verified, under half of the shortfall comes from an unresolved V gene, and the cause of the rest is unknown. Recorded for this sample are roughly 73,000 clones; 80% to 85% of them occurred a single time. Together, the top ten hold about 2.1% of the sample. CDR1 and CDR2, per the germline V gene, are SGHRS and YFSETQ. V was cut back by 1 base and J by 0 bases, leaving a gap of 9 bases between them. The CDR3 runs 15 residues from the cysteine to the phenylalanine. Kept here is only the CDR3 DNA, which spans 45 bases and is read in frame from base 1. As to this clone: Its antigen has not been determined. Nothing much larger sits one base from this clone, and base qualities are not available.

Patients with a history of autoimmune disease or receiving systemic immunosuppression were excluded from the trial. In every dose cohort, peripheral blood was drawn for TCR sequencing at baseline, cycle 4 day 1, and cycle 7 day 1. The samples were drawn from a first-in-human, open-label, multicenter phase I dose-escalation trial of ivuxolimab. Adults with locally advanced or metastatic melanoma, renal cell, hepatocellular, or head and neck squamous cell carcinoma were enrolled in the trial. Before TCR sequencing, CD4+ T cells and CD8+ T cells from peripheral blood were sorted into separate populations.

This TCR was sampled from an adult with an advanced solid tumor such as melanoma, head and neck, liver or kidney cancer. The chain is made from TRBV5-1 and TRBJ2-3, with an unclear D gene assignment. The sequencing used CD4+ or CD8+ T cells sorted from blood, collected in a trial of the OX40 agonist ivuxolimab. The CDR3 protein is CASSLWAASTDTQYF. The sequenced DNA is TGCGCCAGCAGCTTGTGGGCAGCGAGCACAGATACGCAGTATTTT.